The clone carrying this T cell receptor (beta chain) was detected many times. Antigen unknown. The sequenced patients had an expansion of CD8+CD57+ cells seen by flow cytometry. The enrolled patients all had severe acquired aplastic anemia. The use of genomic DNA as template underpinned the TCR beta VDJ and CDR3 profiling. TCRdb called the reads again in MiXCR, with one record for every CDR3 protein. Of about 180,000 distinct CDR3 sequences listed, approximately 52% are singletons. V lost 4 bases and J 8 bases, leaving 15 bases between the germline ends. This CDR3 has 13 amino acids. From germline, CDR1 is SGHTS and CDR2 YDEGEE. The entry originates in a study of CD8+CD57+ T cells in acquired aplastic anemia. Study background: DNA per sorted CD4+ or CD8+ sample ranged about 0.17 to 27.4 ug, averaging around 3 ug. General study results and limits: Controls and patients did not differ significantly in CD8+ Simpson's diversity.

The clonotype was recovered from a human donor with aplastic anemia. This chain uses TRBV5-8 with TRBJ1-2; tentatively, D is TRBD1 (5 bases). Sequenced: sorted CD4+, CD8+, or CD8+CD57+ T cells (not recorded which) from PBMCs. The CDR3 nucleotides read TGTGCCAGCAGCCCAAGGGGCTCCCGGGGCTACACCTTC. Protein: CASSPRGSRGYTF.